This T cell receptor beta chain appears in the sequencing data of a study of control samples from healthy donors and cancer patients. Germline V gene sequence: CDR1 LNHNV, CDR2 YYDKDF (reference sequence). The CDR3 runs 12 residues. Trimming took 4 bases from V and 6 from J, leaving 10 bases between them. Generated by immunoSEQ multiplex PCR, the TCRdb table keeps only in-frame clones and is missing some. The data hold over 120,000 clones, with approximately 91% observed a single time. The source is a man aged 25-45 years in good health. The chain uses TRBV15 and TRBJ2-7; the D is unclear. What was sequenced was blood. The CDR3 loop is CATSTQHSEQYF. The CDR3 DNA reads as TGTGCCACCAGCACCCAGCATTCCGAGCAGTACTTC.